Sequencing of this T cell receptor (beta chain) was carried out in a study of regulatory T cells in long-lasting Graves disease. For TCR beta, libraries came from iRepertoire HTBI primers and Arm-PCR of CDR3 regions. TCRdb analysed the multiplex PCR reads with MiXCR anew, one entry per CDR3 protein. The sample lists roughly 400,000 distinct CDR3 sequences; roughly 20% were seen once. Looked up from germline, CDR1 is KGHSH and CDR2 is LQKENI. The CDR3 has 16 amino acids. V shed 1 base, J shed 2 bases, and the junction held 6 bases outside the gene matches. As for time point: persistent/refractory GD, antithyroid drugs over 5 years with positive TRAb. PBMCs were the source of the RNA used for TCR sequencing. In its sample, this clonotype was seen a few times. Its antigen is not identified. Study-level points and caveats: Favored usage of TRBV28, TRBJ1-2 and TRBJ2-5 was recorded in persistent disease.

The receptor was isolated from a female donor with Graves disease. This chain links TRBV18 with TRBJ2-5, with 8 bases that match TRBD2. Sequences were derived from peripheral blood mononuclear cells (PBMCs), sampled when the disease was refractory, from a patient treated with antithyroid drugs. The CDR3 DNA is TGTGCCAGCTCACCACGGTCGACTAGCGCACAAGAGACCCAGTACTTC. This sequence encodes CASSPRSTSAQETQYF. Full variable domain (outside the CDR3, taken from reference TRBV18 and TRBJ2-5): NAGVMQNPRHLVRRRGQEARLRCSPMKGHSHVYWYRQLPEEGLKFMVYLQKENIIDESGMPKERFSAEFPKEGPSILRIQQVVRGDSAAYFCASSPRSTSAQETQYFGPGTRLLVL.